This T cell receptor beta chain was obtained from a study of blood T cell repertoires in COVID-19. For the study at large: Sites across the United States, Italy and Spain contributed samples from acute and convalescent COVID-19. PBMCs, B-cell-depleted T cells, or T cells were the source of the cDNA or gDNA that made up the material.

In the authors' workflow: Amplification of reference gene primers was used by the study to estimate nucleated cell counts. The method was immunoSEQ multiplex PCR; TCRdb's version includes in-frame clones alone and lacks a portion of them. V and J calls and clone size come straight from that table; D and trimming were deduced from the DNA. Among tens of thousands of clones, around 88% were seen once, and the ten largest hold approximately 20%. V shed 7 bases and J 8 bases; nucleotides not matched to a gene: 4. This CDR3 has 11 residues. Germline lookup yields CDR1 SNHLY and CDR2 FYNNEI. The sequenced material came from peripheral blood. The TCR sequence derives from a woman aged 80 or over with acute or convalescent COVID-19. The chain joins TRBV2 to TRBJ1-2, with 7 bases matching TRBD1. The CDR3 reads CASKQGQGYTF. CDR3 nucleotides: TGTGCCAGCAAACAGGGGCAAGGCTACACCTTC. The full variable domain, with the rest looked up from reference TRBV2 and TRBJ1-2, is EPEVTQTPSHQVTQMGQEVILRCVPISNHLYFYWYRQILGQKVEFLVSFYNNEISEKSEIFDDQFSVERPDGSNFTLKIRSTKLEDSAMYFCASKQGQGYTFGSGTRLTVV.